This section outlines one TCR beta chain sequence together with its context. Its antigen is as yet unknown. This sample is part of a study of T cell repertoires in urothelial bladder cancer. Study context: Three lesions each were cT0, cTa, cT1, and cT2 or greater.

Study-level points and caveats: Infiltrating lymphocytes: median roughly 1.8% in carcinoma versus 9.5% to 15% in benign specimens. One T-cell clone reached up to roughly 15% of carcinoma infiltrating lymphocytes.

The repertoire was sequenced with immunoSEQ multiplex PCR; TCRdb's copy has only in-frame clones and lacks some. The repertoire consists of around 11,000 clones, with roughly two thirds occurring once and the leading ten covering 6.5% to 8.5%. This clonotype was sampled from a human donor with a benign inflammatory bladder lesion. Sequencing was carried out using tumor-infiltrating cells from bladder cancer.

The DNA for the CDR3 is TGTGCCAGCAGCCAAGAGAGCTTAGGGGGGTCCGGGGAGCAGTACTTC. Encoded protein: CASSQESLGGSGEQYF. The chain carries TRBV4-2 and TRBJ2-7; TRBD1 or TRBD2 may be the D gene (6 bases each). This CDR3 is 16 amino acids long. The V and J ends lost 0 bases and 7 bases respectively, with 19 bases between them. Per germline, CDR1 LGHNA and CDR2 YNFKEQ.